This T cell receptor beta chain was obtained from a study of beta chain features in type 1 diabetes. Findings of the study overall: The naive, central memory and Treg TCRB repertoires showed an apparent similarity that was greater among patients than among healthy donors.

The collection from each donor was one heparinised blood draw averaging around 0.11 L. This clone has a count of ten or more. Its specificity is unknown. The germline V gene encodes CDR1 SQVTM and CDR2 ANQGSEA. V lost 7 bases to trimming and J lost 1 base, with 7 bases between them. This CDR3 comprises 11 residues. The sequenced template was cDNA made from the entire isolated RNA. Reads from naive, central memory and regulatory T cell samples averaged roughly 3.8 million. Using immunoSEQ multiplex PCR, the repertoire was profiled, and TCRdb retains in-frame clones only, with some absent. The sample gives roughly 150,000 clones, approximately 8.1% of which show up once; nearly 0.65% is in the top ten.

The V and J genes are TRBV29-1 and TRBJ1-1; possibly TRBD1 for D (5 bases). This TCR derives from a man younger than 35 in good health. Sequenced sample: central memory CD4+ T cells from blood. Here the CDR3 DNA reads TGCAGCGGCGGGACGAACACTGAAGCTTTCTTT. Protein product: CSGGTNTEAFF.